A single sample is the source of the 30 T cell receptor beta chains below, sequenced in a study of resident and recirculating memory T cells in vitiligo. The repertoire was sequenced with immunoSEQ multiplex PCR; TCRdb's copy has only in-frame clones and lacks some. The repertoire holds 75,000 to 85,000 clones, with approximately 90% as singletons. The sample comprised blood. Every receptor here comes from a male donor with vitiligo.

This chain connects TRBV27 to TRBJ2-7; TRBD2 matches at 7 bases. V lost 3 bases and J lost 7; bases outside the gene matches: 6. The CDR3 loop spans 13 amino acids. Germline-derived CDR1 and CDR2 are MNHEY and SMNVEV (reference sequence). CDR3 nucleotides: TGTGCCAGCAGTTTTGTGGGAGGGAAGGAGCAGTACTTC. This gives the protein CASSFVGGKEQYF.

Sample share makes this clone medium-sized. The chain recombines TRBV7-2 with TRBJ2-2, with D perhaps matching TRBD1 (6 bases). The CDR3 length is 15 residues. V lost 4 bases, J lost 0 bases, and 9 bases lay in between. The germline V gene encodes CDR1 SGHTA and CDR2 FQGNSA. Here the CDR3 DNA reads TGTGCCAGCAGCTCTCGGGACACGAACACCGGGGAGCTGTTTTTT. It is translated as CASSSRDTNTGELFF.

As for this clone: One end of the junction does not line up with germline, which may come from a read error. CDR3 amino acids: CASSHPFSGKYEQCF. The CDR3 nucleotides are TGCGCCAGCAGCCATCCTTTTAGCGGGAAATACGAGCAGTGCTTC. The chain employs TRBV4-1 and TRBJ2-7; 8 bases are a match to TRBD2. The CDR3 consists of 15 residues. In germline, CDR1 is MGHRA, CDR2 YSYEKL.

The chain combines TRBV7-8 with TRBJ1-5; D is possibly TRBD1 (6 bases). V lost 3 bases, J lost 0 bases, and 15 bases lay in between. The CDR3 has 17 amino acids. Germline values: CDR1 SGHVS, CDR2 FQNEAQ. The CDR3 reads CASSFSRGLYSNQPQHF. The CDR3 nucleotides are TGTGCCAGCAGCTTTTCCAGGGGCCTCTATAGCAATCAGCCCCAGCATTTT.

The chain recombines TRBV27 with TRBJ2-3, with a tentative D call TRBD1 (6 bases). Germline V gene lookup returns CDR1 MNHEY and CDR2 SMNVEV (reference sequence). V was pared by 2 bases and J by 6 bases, with 18 bases between. The CDR3 consists of 16 residues. The CDR3 loop reads CASSLTPGQGVDTQYF. The CDR3 DNA follows: TGTGCCAGCAGTTTAACCCCGGGACAAGGGGTGGATACGCAGTATTTT.

The chain joins TRBV28 to TRBJ2-4; 8 nucleotides agree with TRBD1. The CDR3 has 14 residues. Germline CDR1 is MDHEN and CDR2 is SYDVKM. The junction had 7 bases not matched to a gene; V was cut back by 5 bases and J by 7 bases. The CDR3 sequence is CASSPTRGLNIQYF. CDR3 coding DNA: TGTGCCAGCAGTCCCACCAGGGGGCTGAACATTCAGTACTTC.

CDR3 residues: CATSRETALRETQYF. CDR3 in DNA: TGTGCCACCAGCAGAGAAACCGCACTGAGGGAGACCCAGTACTTC. The V and J genes are TRBV15 and TRBJ2-5; no clear D gene. CDR1 LNHNV and CDR2 YYDKDF come from the germline V gene (reference sequence). This CDR3 region has 15 residues. Trimming cost V 0 bases and J 5 bases, with 13 bases left between them. Complete variable domain (other parts from reference TRBV15 and TRBJ2-5): DAMVIQNPRYQVTQFGKPVTLSCSQTLNHNVMYWYQQKSSQAPKLLFHYYDKDFNNEADTPDNFQSRRPNTSFCFLDIRSPGLGDTAMYLCATSRETALRETQYFGPGTRLLVL.

The chain recombines TRBV9 with TRBJ2-7; 7 nucleotides align to TRBD1. Germline V CDR1 and CDR2: SGDLS, YYNGEE. The V gene end was trimmed by 7 bases and the J gene end by 3 bases; junction bases not matched to a gene: 10. This CDR3 has 14 amino acids. As DNA, the CDR3 is TGTGCCAGCGCCCCGACAGGGAAGAGCTACGAGCAGTACTTC. This codes for CASAPTGKSYEQYF.

V gene TRBV18 combines with J gene TRBJ1-3, with unresolved D. V lost 3 bases and J lost 8, with 17 bases in between. This CDR3 comprises 15 residues. Looked up from germline, CDR1 is KGHSH and CDR2 is LQKENI. The CDR3 loop reads CASSPPGRSGDTIYF. CDR3 DNA sequence: TGTGCCAGCTCACCCCCGGGAAGGTCCGGAGACACCATATATTTT.

This clone was seen just once. As DNA, the CDR3 is TGTGCCAGCAGGTTTAATAGCGGGAGTGGCGAGCAGTACTTC. As protein: CASRFNSGSGEQYF. The V gene is TRBV5-4, the J gene TRBJ2-7, with TRBD2 matching over 9 bases. Germline V gene lookup returns CDR1 SGHNT and CDR2 YYREEE (reference sequence). The CDR3 length is 14 residues. The ends lost 5 bases at V and 6 bases at J; junction bases unmatched: 9.

CDR3 loop: CASSGGLAVLDNEQFF. The CDR3 nucleotides are TGTGCCAGCAGCGGGGGACTAGCGGTCCTAGACAATGAGCAGTTCTTC. V and J are TRBV9 and TRBJ2-1; 11 nucleotides align to TRBD2. V shed 3 bases and J 5 bases; nucleotides not matched to a gene: 7. Germline V gives CDR1 SGDLS, CDR2 YYNGEE. The CDR3 is 16 amino acids.

The rearrangement links TRBV5-5 to TRBJ2-7; 10 bases align to TRBD1. The germline V gene encodes CDR1 SGHKS and CDR2 YYEKEE (reference sequence). After removal of 4 bases from V and 4 bases from J, the junction contained 11 bases not matched to a gene. The CDR3 has 16 residues. CDR3 sequence (DNA): TGTGCCAGCAGCACCGGGTCGGGACAGGGGTTGTACGAGCAGTACTTC. Protein: CASSTGSGQGLYEQYF.

This chain uses TRBV21-1 with TRBJ2-7; the D call in the table, TRBD1, was not verified against the DNA. TRBV21-1 corresponds to a pseudogene. The CDR3 is 16 residues long. In DNA form, the CDR3 reads TGTGCCAGCAGCTCGGGCCCCGACAGGGGTGTGTACGAGCAGTACTTC. Its protein product is CASSSGPDRGVYEQYF.

This chain joins TRBV27 and TRBJ1-5, with D perhaps matching TRBD1 (6 bases). The CDR3 contains 14 residues. The V gene's germline CDR1 is MNHEY and CDR2 SMNVEV (reference sequence). The ends were cut back, 6 bases at V and 7 bases at J, with 16 bases in the middle. CDR3: CASSLNRDRQPQHF. CDR3 nucleotide sequence: TGTGCCAGCAGCCTTAACAGGGATCGGCAGCCCCAGCATTTT.

The chain combines TRBV13 with TRBJ2-7, with TRBD1 as a possible D gene (5 bases). Germline CDR1 PRHDT, CDR2 FYEKMQ (reference sequence). The CDR3 loop spans 13 amino acids. V was shortened by 5 bases and J by 1 base, with 9 bases between the two germline ends. CDR3 coding DNA: TGTGCCAGCAGCCTTCGACAGTCCTACGAGCAGTACTTC. It encodes CASSLRQSYEQYF. The whole variable domain, filled in from reference TRBV13 and TRBJ2-7, reads AAGVIQSPRHLIKEKRETATLKCYPIPRHDTVYWYQQGPGQDPQFLISFYEKMQSDKGSIPDRFSAQQFSDYHSELNMSSLELGDSALYFCASSLRQSYEQYFGPGTRLTVT.

The chain is built from TRBV11-2 and TRBJ1-1; TRBD1 matches 9 bases. J was trimmed by 4 bases and V by 5 bases; bases with no gene match: 2. Germline-derived CDR1 and CDR2 are SGHAT and FQNNGV. CDR3 length: 13 amino acids. CDR3 region: CASSNRGPTEAFF. For the CDR3, the DNA is TGTGCCAGCAGCAACAGGGGGCCCACTGAAGCTTTCTTT.

This chain connects TRBV5-4 to TRBJ1-3; D possibly corresponds to TRBD1 (6 bases). This CDR3 is 16 amino acids long. The germline gives CDR1 SGHNT, CDR2 YYREEE (reference sequence). Trimming shortened V by 5 bases and J by 0 bases, and 15 bases separated the two germline ends. CDR3: CASSLQGYSSGNTIYF. The CDR3 coding sequence is TGTGCCAGCAGTCTACAGGGTTATAGCTCTGGAAACACCATATATTTT.

Points on this clone: An end of the junction does not agree with germline; a read error may underlie this. V and J are TRBV5-6 and TRBJ1-2; no clear D gene. There are 16 residues in the CDR3. CDR1 is SGHDT, CDR2 YYEEEE, per germline. CDR3 nucleotide sequence: TGTGCCAACAGCCCTGACGCGGGGTCCCCAGACTATGGCTACACCTTC. Amino acid sequence: CANSPDAGSPDYGYTF.

The J gene is TRBJ2-5, the V gene TRBV6-5, with TRBD2 as a possible D gene (6 bases). Trimming took 6 bases from V and 5 from J, leaving 13 bases between them. The V gene's germline CDR1 is MNHEY and CDR2 SVGAGI. This CDR3 is built from 13 residues. The CDR3 reads CASRPLAGETQYF. The CDR3 DNA follows: TGTGCCAGCAGGCCCCTCGCGGGGGAGACCCAGTACTTC.

The chain uses TRBV5-4 and TRBJ1-2; 8 positions agree with TRBD1. J lost 8 bases, V lost 4 bases, and 13 bases had no gene match. In germline, CDR1 is SGHNT, CDR2 YYREEE (reference sequence). The CDR3 is made up of 15 amino acids. CDR3 nucleotide sequence: TGTGCCAGCAGCCCGGGACAGGCCTCCGCCGGAGGCTACACCTTC. Translated: CASSPGQASAGGYTF.

The chain is built from TRBV5-8 and TRBJ2-6; D gene uncertain. The germline V gene has CDR1 SGHTS and CDR2 YDEGEE. The CDR3 contains 19 residues. The V and J ends lost 3 bases and 0 bases respectively, with 19 bases between them. CDR3 DNA sequence: TGTGCCAGCAGCTCCCAGAGGCGCTTTTCCCCCTCTGGGGCCAACGTCCTGACTTTC. Its translation is CASSSQRRFSPSGANVLTF.

The chain couples TRBV27 to TRBJ1-5; D unresolved. V gave up 1 base and J gave up 2 bases, with 12 bases separating them. Germline CDR1 is MNHEY and CDR2 is SMNVEV (reference sequence). The CDR3 consists of 16 residues. CDR3 bases: TGTGCCAGCAGTTTATATCAACAGATGGGCAATCAGCCCCAGCATTTT. Protein: CASSLYQQMGNQPQHF.

The chain links TRBV9 to TRBJ1-1; D perhaps matches TRBD1 (5 bases). CDR3 length: 14 amino acids. V dropped 3 bases and J dropped 0 bases, with 9 bases sitting between them. CDR1 and CDR2 from the germline V gene are SGDLS and YYNGEE. The CDR3, as DNA: TGTGCCAGCAGCGCGGGGGGGTTGAACACTGAAGCTTTCTTT. Its protein product is CASSAGGLNTEAFF.

This clone was counted once. This rearrangement joins TRBV4-3 to TRBJ2-2, with a tentative D call TRBD2 (6 bases). V was shortened by 1 base and J by 5 bases, with 14 bases between the two germline ends. The CDR3 has 16 amino acids. CDR1 is LGHNA and CDR2 is YSLEER in the germline V gene. In DNA form, the CDR3 reads TGCGCCAGCAGCCAAGGGGCGGGGTATAGGACCGGGGAGCTGTTTTTT. Its translation is CASSQGAGYRTGELFF.

The chain has TRBV19 and TRBJ2-7, with 10 bases aligning to TRBD2. Germline V gene data show CDR1 as LNHDA and CDR2 as SQIVND (reference sequence). The CDR3 length is 16 residues. V dropped 2 bases and J dropped 3; count of bases not matched to a gene: 7. The CDR3 is CASSIKPPSGSYEQYF. As DNA, the CDR3 is TGTGCCAGTAGTATAAAACCTCCTAGCGGGAGCTACGAGCAGTACTTC.

The chain uses TRBV6-1 and TRBJ2-7; D not resolved. CDR3 length: 13 residues. CDR1 is MNHNS and CDR2 is SASEGT in the germline V gene. V dropped 2 bases and J dropped 2 bases, with 7 bases sitting between them. The CDR3 sequence: CASSEYSAYEQYF. CDR3 nucleotides: TGTGCCAGCAGTGAATACTCCGCCTACGAGCAGTACTTC.

The rearrangement joins TRBV5-5 to TRBJ1-1; no reliable D call. Germline V gives CDR1 SGHKS, CDR2 YYEKEE (reference sequence). The CDR3 is 14 residues long. V dropped 4 bases and J dropped 4 bases, with 14 bases sitting between them. For the CDR3, the DNA is TGTGCCAGCAGCCCTACCCTGATGAGCACTGAAGCTTTCTTT. Translating it yields CASSPTLMSTEAFF. Based on the CDR3 plus reference TRBV5-5 and TRBJ1-1, the full variable domain is DAGVTQSPTHLIKTRGQQVTLRCSPISGHKSVSWYQQVLGQGPQFIFQYYEKEERGRGNFPDRFSARQFPNYSSELNVNALLLGDSALYLCASSPTLMSTEAFFGQGTRLTVV.

The V call is TRBV5-1, the J call TRBJ2-7; D perhaps matches TRBD2 (6 bases). Per the germline V gene, CDR1 is SGHRS and CDR2 is YFSETQ. V lost 3 bases, J lost 7 bases, and 17 bases lay in between. There are 14 residues in the CDR3. CDR3 loop: CASSSGSLGGEQYF. CDR3 in DNA: TGCGCCAGCAGCTCTGGTTCCCTCGGAGGGGAGCAGTACTTC.

The chain is built from TRBV6-5 and TRBJ1-4; possible D gene TRBD1, 5 bases. Germline CDR1 is MNHEY and CDR2 is SVGAGI. There are 16 residues in the CDR3. The V gene lost 4 bases and the J gene lost 0 bases, with 12 bases spanning the gap. CDR3 protein: CASSFEQTATNEKLFF. For the CDR3, the DNA is TGTGCCAGCAGTTTTGAACAGACAGCAACTAATGAAAAACTGTTTTTT.

The V gene is TRBV18, the J gene TRBJ2-7; D is unclear. The germline V and J ends were trimmed by 1 base and 4 bases, with 11 bases remaining between them. CDR1 and CDR2 (germline): KGHSH, LQKENI. This CDR3 is 14 amino acids long. The CDR3 region is CASSPLVRGYEQYF. In nucleotides, the CDR3 is TGTGCCAGCTCACCACTAGTTAGAGGATACGAGCAGTACTTC.